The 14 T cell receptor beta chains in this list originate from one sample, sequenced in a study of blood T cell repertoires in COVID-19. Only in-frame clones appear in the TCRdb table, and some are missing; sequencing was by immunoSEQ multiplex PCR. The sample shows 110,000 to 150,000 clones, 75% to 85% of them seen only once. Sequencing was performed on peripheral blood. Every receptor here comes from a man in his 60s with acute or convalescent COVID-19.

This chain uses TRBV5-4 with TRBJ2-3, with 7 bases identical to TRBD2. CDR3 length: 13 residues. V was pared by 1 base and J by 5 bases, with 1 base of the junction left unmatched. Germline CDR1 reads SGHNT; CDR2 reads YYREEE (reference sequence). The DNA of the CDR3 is TGTGCCAGCAGCTTGCGGGGGGAAGATACGCAGTATTTT. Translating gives CASSLRGEDTQYF.

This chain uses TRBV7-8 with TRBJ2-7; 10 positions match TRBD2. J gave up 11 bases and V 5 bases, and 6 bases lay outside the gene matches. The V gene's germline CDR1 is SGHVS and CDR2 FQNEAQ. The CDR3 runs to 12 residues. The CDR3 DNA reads TGTGCCAGCAGCACGGGGACTAGCGTGAAGTACTTC. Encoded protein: CASSTGTSVKYF.

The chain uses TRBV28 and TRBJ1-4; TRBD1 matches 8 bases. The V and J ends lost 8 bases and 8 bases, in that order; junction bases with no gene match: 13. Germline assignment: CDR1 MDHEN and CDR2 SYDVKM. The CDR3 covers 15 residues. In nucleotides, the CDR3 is TGTGCCAGCGGCCAACCCCAGGGGGCGGGGGAAAAACTGTTTTTT. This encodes CASGQPQGAGEKLFF. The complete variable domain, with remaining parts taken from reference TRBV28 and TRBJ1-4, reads DVKVTQSSRYLVKRTGEKVFLECVQDMDHENMFWYRQDPGLGLRLIYFSYDVKMKEKGDIPEGYSVSREKKERFSLILESASTNQTSMYLCASGQPQGAGEKLFFGSGTQLSVL.

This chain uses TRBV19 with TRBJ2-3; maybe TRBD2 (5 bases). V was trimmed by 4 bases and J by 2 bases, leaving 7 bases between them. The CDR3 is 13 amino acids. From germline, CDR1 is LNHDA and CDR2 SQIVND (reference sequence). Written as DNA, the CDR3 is TGTGCCAGTAGTAAACTAGACACAGATACGCAGTATTTT. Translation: CASSKLDTDTQYF.

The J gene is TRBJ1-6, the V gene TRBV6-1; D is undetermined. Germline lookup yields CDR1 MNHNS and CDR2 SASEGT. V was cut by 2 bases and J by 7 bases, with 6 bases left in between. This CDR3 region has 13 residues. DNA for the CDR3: TGTGCCAGCAGTGAACGGGTCAATTCACCCCTCCACTTT. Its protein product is CASSERVNSPLHF.

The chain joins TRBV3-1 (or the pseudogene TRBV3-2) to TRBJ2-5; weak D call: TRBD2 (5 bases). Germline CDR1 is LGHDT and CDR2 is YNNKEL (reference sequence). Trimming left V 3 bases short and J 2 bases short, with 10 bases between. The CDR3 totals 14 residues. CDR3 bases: TGTGCCAGCAGCCACCACACTAGGCAAGAGACCCAGTACTTC. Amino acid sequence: CASSHHTRQETQYF.

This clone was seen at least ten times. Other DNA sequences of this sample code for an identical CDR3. The CDR3 protein is CASSETPYEQYF. The DNA of the CDR3 is TGTGCCAGCAGTGAGACTCCCTACGAGCAGTACTTC. This sequence joins TRBV2 and TRBJ2-7; D is ambiguous. V lost 3 bases and J lost 2, with 5 bases in between. Germline CDR1 SNHLY, CDR2 FYNNEI. CDR3 length equals 12 residues. The full variable domain, completed using reference TRBV2 and TRBJ2-7, is EPEVTQTPSHQVTQMGQEVILRCVPISNHLYFYWYRQILGQKVEFLVSFYNNEISEKSEIFDDQFSVERPDGSNFTLKIRSTKLEDSAMYFCASSETPYEQYFGPGTRLTVT.

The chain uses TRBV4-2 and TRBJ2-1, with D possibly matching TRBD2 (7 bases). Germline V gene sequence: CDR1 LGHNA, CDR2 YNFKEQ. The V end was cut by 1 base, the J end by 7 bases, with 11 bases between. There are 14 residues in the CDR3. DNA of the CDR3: TGTGCCAGCAGCCAAGTGGGAGGGGGGAATGAGCAGTTCTTC. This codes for CASSQVGGGNEQFF.

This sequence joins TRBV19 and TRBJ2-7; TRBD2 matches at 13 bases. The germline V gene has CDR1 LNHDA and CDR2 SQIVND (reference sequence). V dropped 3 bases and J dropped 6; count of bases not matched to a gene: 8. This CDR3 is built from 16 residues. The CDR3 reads CASSIRTSGSLAEQYF. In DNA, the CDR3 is TGTGCCAGTAGTATCCGGACTAGCGGGAGTTTAGCCGAGCAGTACTTC.

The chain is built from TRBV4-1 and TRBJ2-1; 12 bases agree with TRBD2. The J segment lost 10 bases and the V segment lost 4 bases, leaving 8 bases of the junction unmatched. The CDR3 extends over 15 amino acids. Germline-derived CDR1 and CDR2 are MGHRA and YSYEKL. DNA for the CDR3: TGCGCCAGCAGCCCCGGACTAGCGGGACTGGGGGAGCAGTTCTTC. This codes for CASSPGLAGLGEQFF.

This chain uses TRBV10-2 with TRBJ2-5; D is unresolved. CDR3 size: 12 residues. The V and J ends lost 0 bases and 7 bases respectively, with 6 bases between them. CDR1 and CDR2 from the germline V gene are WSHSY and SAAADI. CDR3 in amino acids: CASSESRGTQYF. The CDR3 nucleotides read TGCGCCAGCAGTGAGTCTCGAGGGACCCAGTACTTC.

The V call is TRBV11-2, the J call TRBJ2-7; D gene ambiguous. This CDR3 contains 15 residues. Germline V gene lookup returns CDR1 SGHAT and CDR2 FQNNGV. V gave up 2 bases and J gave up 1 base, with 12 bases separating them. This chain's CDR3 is CASSLRHEPSYEQYF. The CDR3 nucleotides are TGTGCCAGCAGCTTAAGACACGAACCATCCTACGAGCAGTACTTC.

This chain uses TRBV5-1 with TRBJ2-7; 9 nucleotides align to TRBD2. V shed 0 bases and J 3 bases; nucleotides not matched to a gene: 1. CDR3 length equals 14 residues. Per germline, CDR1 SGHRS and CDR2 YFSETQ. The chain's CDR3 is CASSLDSGSYEQYF. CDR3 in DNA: TGCGCCAGCAGCTTGGATAGCGGGAGCTACGAGCAGTACTTC. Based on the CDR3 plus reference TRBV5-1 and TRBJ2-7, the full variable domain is KAGVTQTPRYLIKTRGQQVTLSCSPISGHRSVSWYQQTPGQGLQFLFEYFSETQRNKGNFPGRFSGRQFSNSRSEMNVSTLELGDSALYLCASSLDSGSYEQYFGPGTRLTVT.

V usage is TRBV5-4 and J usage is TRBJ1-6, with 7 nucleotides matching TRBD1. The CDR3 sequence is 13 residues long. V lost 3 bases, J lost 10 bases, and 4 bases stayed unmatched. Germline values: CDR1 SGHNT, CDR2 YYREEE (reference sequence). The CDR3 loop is CASSWDRRSPLHF. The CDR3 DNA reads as TGTGCCAGCAGCTGGGACAGACGGTCACCCCTCCACTTT.